Following are 7 T cell receptor beta chains from one sample sequenced in a study of blood T cell repertoires in COVID-19 (dated by TCRdb to between 2020 and 2021). The receptor library was made with the immunoSEQ multiplex PCR assay. In its TCRdb copy, this immuneACCESS table keeps in-frame sequences only and misses some clones. Where compared with another copy, unresolved V genes explain less than half of these, and the others have no known cause. The sample includes about 180,000 clones, with 85% to 95% observed a single time. The top ten hold around 0.53% of the sample. Material: peripheral blood. All receptors derive from a man in his forties or fifties with acute or convalescent COVID-19.

As DNA, the CDR3 is TGTGCCAGCAGCCAGCCGGCGGGGGCTAGCGGGACCCAGTACTTC. Amino acids: CASSQPAGASGTQYF. The chain joins TRBV6-2 or TRBV6-3 to TRBJ2-5; D perhaps matches TRBD2 (7 bases). The V gene lost 6 bases and the J gene lost 7 bases, with 21 bases spanning the gap. In germline, CDR1 is MNHEY, CDR2 SVGEGT. The CDR3 covers 15 residues.

CDR3 DNA: TGCGCCAGCAGCCAGTCAGGGGGCCGCGAGCAGTACGTC. Protein sequence: CASSQSGGREQYV. The chain joins TRBV4-1 to TRBJ2-7, with 8 bases aligning to TRBD1. The V gene end was trimmed by 3 bases and the J gene end by 6 bases; junction bases not matched to a gene: 4. The CDR3 runs to 13 residues. The germline gives CDR1 MGHRA, CDR2 YSYEKL.

In DNA, the CDR3 is TGTGCCAGCAGTTTAGGCCGGGGAGGGGCAAAAAACATTCAGTACTTC. This gives the protein CASSLGRGGAKNIQYF. The chain is built from TRBV28 and TRBJ2-4; 7 bases are a match to TRBD2. The CDR3 loop spans 16 amino acids. With 2 bases clipped from V and 4 bases from J, the junction kept 8 bases outside the gene matches. Germline V gene lookup returns CDR1 MDHEN and CDR2 SYDVKM.

This chain joins TRBV7-2 and TRBJ2-2; the D gene is possibly TRBD2 (5 bases). Per germline, CDR1 SGHTA and CDR2 FQGNSA. The CDR3 extends over 14 amino acids. V gave up 6 bases and J gave up 3 bases, with 11 bases separating them. CDR3 in amino acids: CASSLGRDTGELFF. The DNA of the CDR3 is TGTGCCAGCAGTCTAGGGCGGGACACCGGGGAGCTGTTTTTT.

A single count supports this clone. CDR3 residues: CASSLGQGPAPLSGANVLTF. Written as DNA, the CDR3 is TGCGCCAGCAGCTTGGGACAGGGCCCCGCACCTCTCTCGGGGGCCAACGTCCTGACTTTC. The chain couples TRBV5-1 to TRBJ2-6; 7 positions agree with TRBD1. This CDR3 region has 20 residues. The germline CDR1 and CDR2 sequences are SGHRS and YFSETQ. V shed 0 bases and J 4 bases; nucleotides not matched to a gene: 16. Together with reference TRBV5-1 and TRBJ2-6, the CDR3 gives the full variable domain: KAGVTQTPRYLIKTRGQQVTLSCSPISGHRSVSWYQQTPGQGLQFLFEYFSETQRNKGNFPGRFSGRQFSNSRSEMNVSTLELGDSALYLCASSLGQGPAPLSGANVLTFGAGSRLTVL.

The chain employs TRBV5-1 and TRBJ2-2; D may be TRBD1 (5 bases). Germline V gene lookup returns CDR1 SGHRS and CDR2 YFSETQ. V lost 5 bases and J lost 4, with 9 bases in between. The CDR3 runs to 13 residues. The CDR3 is CASRPDITGELFF. CDR3 coding DNA: TGCGCCAGCAGACCGGACATCACCGGGGAGCTGTTTTTT.

The chain joins TRBV21-1 to TRBJ1-5; the table's D call TRBD1 went unverified against the DNA. TRBV21-1 is a known pseudogene. The CDR3 loop spans 17 amino acids. CDR3 coding DNA: TGTGCCAGCAGGACAGGGGGCAGAGGTATATTCAATCAGCCCCAGCATTTT. Translation gives CASRTGGRGIFNQPQHF.